The TCR beta chain described here comes from a study of CD8 T cells in Susac syndrome. In this sample, this clonotype turned up once. RNA, at about 0.45 to 1 ug, was reverse transcribed with random hexamers. MiXCR, applied by TCRdb to the immunoSEQ multiplex PCR reads, yields one record per CDR3 protein. The table has 200,000 or so distinct CDR3 sequences, 90% to 95% seen once. This CDR3 comprises 17 residues. The germline V gene has CDR1 MGHRA and CDR2 YSYEKL. With V trimmed by 0 bases and J by 6 bases, 13 bases remained unmatched. This clonotype was sampled from a human donor with multiple sclerosis. The gene calls are TRBV4-1 and TRBJ2-7, with 8 bases lining up with TRBD2. Sequenced: CD4+ T cells from PBMCs. The CDR3 region has the DNA TGCGCCAGCAGCCAAGATTACCTAGCGGGCACCCTCGGCGAGCAGTACTTC. It yields the protein CASSQDYLAGTLGEQYF.